This TCR beta chain is from a study of beta chain features in type 1 diabetes. This clone occurred a few times. The target antigen is unknown. What was sequenced were expressed TCRB transcripts, since all of the isolated RNA had been reverse transcribed. The repertoire was sequenced with immunoSEQ multiplex PCR; TCRdb's copy has only in-frame clones and lacks some. Of 300,000 to 400,000 clones detected, approximately 11% appear once; the ten largest clones hold under 0.02%. Populations isolated by sorting all had purity greater than 98%. The V segment lost 3 bases and the J segment 4 bases; nucleotides outside the gene matches: 5. This CDR3 is built from 15 residues. Germline loops: CDR1 SGHRS, CDR2 YFSETQ. Study-wide points: Type 1 diabetes patients had fewer VDJ junction insertions and more deletions.

The V and J genes are TRBV5-1 and TRBJ2-5, with 11 positions matching TRBD1. Material: naive CD4+ T cells from blood. This receptor was identified in a woman aged 30 to 39 in good health. CDR3 DNA: TGCGCCAGCAGCTGGACAGGGGGCCAGTCAGAGACCCAGTACTTC. Protein product: CASSWTGGQSETQYF.